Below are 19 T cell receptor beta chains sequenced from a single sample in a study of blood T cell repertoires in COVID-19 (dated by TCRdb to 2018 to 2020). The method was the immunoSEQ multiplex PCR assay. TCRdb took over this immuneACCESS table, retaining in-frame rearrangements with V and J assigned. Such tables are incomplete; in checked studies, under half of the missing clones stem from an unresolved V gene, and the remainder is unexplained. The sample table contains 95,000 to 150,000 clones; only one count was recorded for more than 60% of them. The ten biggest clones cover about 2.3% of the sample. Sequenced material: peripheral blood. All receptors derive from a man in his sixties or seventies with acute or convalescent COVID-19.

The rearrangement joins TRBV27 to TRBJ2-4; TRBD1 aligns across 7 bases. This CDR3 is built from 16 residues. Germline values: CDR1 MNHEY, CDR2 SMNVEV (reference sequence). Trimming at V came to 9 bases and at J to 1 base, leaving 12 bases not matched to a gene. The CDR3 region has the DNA TGTGCCAGTAAACAGGGGTCGAATGTGGCCAAAAACATTCAGTACTTC. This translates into CASKQGSNVAKNIQYF.

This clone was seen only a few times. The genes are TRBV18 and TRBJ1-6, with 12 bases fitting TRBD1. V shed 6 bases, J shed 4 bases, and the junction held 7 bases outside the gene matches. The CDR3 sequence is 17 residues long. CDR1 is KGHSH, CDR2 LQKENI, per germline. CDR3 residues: CASSRDRGLWYNSPLHF. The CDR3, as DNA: TGTGCCAGCTCCCGGGACAGGGGGCTTTGGTATAATTCACCCCTCCACTTT.

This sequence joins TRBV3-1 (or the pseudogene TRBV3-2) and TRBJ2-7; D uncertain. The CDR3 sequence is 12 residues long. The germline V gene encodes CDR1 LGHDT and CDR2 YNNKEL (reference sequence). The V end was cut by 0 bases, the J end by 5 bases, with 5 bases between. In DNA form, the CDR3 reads TGTGCCAGCAGCCAAGATTTCGACGAGCAGTACTTC. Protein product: CASSQDFDEQYF.

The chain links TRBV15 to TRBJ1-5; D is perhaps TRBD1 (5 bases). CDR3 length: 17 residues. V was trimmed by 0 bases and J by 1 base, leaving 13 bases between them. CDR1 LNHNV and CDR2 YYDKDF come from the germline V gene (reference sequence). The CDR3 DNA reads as TGTGCCACCAGCAGAGATCGGGGGGATCGGAGCAATCAGCCCCAGCATTTT. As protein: CATSRDRGDRSNQPQHF.

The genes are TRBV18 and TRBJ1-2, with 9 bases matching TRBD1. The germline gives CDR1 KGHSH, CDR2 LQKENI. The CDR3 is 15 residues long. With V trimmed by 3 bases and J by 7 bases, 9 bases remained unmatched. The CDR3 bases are TGTGCCAGCTCACCGTCGACAGGGGGGACCAGTGGCTACACCTTC. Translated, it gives CASSPSTGGTSGYTF.

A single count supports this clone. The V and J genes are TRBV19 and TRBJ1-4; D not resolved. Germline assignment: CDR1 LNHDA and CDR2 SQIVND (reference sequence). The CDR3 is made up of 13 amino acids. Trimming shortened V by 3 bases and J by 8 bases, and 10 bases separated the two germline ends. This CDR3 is CASSMSGWEKLFF. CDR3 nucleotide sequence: TGTGCCAGTAGTATGAGCGGATGGGAAAAACTGTTTTTT.

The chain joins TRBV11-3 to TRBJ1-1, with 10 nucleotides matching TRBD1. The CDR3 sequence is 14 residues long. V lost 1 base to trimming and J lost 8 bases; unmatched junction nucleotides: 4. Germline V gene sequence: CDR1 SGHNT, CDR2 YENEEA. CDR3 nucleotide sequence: TGTGCCAGCAGCTTAGGGGACAGGGGAGGAGAAGCTTTCTTT. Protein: CASSLGDRGGEAFF.

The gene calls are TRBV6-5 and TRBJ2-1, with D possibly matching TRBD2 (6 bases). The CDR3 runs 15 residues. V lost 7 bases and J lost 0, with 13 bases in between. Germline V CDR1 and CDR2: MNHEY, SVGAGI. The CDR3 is CASTRGPRSYNEQFF. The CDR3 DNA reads TGTGCCAGCACGCGGGGACCTCGCTCCTACAATGAGCAGTTCTTC.

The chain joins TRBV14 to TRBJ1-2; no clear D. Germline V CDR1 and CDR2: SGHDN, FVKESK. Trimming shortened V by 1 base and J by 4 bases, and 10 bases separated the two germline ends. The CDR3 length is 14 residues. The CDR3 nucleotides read TGTGCCAGCAGCCAAGTGCGACAACCCTATGGCTACACCTTC. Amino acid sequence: CASSQVRQPYGYTF. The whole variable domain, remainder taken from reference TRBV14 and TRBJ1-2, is EAGVTQFPSHSVIEKGQTVTLRCDPISGHDNLYWYRRVMGKEIKFLLHFVKESKQDESGMPNNRFLAERTGGTYSTLKVQPAELEDSGVYFCASSQVRQPYGYTFGSGTRLTVV.

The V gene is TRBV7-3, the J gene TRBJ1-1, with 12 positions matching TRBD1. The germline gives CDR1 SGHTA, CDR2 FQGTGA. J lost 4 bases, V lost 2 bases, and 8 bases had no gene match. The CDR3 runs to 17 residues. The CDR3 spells CASSLSVLGQGATEAFF. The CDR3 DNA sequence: TGTGCCAGCAGCTTATCCGTTTTGGGACAGGGGGCCACTGAAGCTTTCTTT.

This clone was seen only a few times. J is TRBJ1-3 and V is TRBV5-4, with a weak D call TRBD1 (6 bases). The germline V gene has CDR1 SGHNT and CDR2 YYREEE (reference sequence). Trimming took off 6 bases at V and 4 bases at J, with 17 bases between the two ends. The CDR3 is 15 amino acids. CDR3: CASTTAGAAGNTIYF. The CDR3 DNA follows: TGTGCCAGCACTACGGCGGGGGCGGCGGGAAACACCATATATTTT.

Here the CDR3 reads CASSGRSGGEAFF. DNA of the CDR3: TGTGCCAGCAGCGGGCGATCGGGGGGTGAAGCTTTCTTT. The chain employs TRBV7-2 and TRBJ1-1, with a tentative D call TRBD1 (5 bases). In germline, CDR1 is SGHTA, CDR2 FQGNSA. The CDR3 extends over 13 amino acids. Trimming removed 5 bases from V and 7 bases from J, with 14 bases in between.

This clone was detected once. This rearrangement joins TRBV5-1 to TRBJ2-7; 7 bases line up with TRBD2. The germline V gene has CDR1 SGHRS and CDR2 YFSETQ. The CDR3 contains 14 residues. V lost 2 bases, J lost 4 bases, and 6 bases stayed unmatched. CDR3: CASSLRLAGYEQYF. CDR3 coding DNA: TGCGCCAGCAGCTTAAGACTAGCCGGATACGAGCAGTACTTC.

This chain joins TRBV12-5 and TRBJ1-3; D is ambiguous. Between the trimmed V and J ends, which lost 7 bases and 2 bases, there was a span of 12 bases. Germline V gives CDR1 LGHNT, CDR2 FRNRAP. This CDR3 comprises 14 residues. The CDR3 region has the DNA TGTGCTAGTGTCCCCTCGAGAACTGGAAACACCATATATTTT. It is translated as CASVPSRTGNTIYF.

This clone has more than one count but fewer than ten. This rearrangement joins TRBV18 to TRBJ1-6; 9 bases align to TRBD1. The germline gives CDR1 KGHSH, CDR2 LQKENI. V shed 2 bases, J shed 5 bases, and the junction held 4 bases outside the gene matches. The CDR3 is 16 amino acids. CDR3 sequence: CASSPSQGANNSPLHF. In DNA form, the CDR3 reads TGTGCCAGCTCACCATCACAGGGGGCAAATAATTCACCCCTCCACTTT.

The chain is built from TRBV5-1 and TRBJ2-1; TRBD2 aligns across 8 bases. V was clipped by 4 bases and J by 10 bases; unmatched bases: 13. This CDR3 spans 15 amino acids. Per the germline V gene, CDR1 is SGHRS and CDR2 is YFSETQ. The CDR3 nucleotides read TGCGCCAGCAGCACTCCTACCGGGGGGGCTTGGGAGCAGTTCTTC. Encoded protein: CASSTPTGGAWEQFF. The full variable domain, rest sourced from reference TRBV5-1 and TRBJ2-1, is KAGVTQTPRYLIKTRGQQVTLSCSPISGHRSVSWYQQTPGQGLQFLFEYFSETQRNKGNFPGRFSGRQFSNSRSEMNVSTLELGDSALYLCASSTPTGGAWEQFFGPGTRLTVL.

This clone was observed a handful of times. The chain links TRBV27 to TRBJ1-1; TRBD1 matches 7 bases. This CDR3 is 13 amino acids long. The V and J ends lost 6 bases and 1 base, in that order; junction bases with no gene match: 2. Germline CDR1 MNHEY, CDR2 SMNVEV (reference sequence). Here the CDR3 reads CASREGANTEAFF. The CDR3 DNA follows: TGTGCCAGCAGAGAGGGGGCGAACACTGAAGCTTTCTTT.

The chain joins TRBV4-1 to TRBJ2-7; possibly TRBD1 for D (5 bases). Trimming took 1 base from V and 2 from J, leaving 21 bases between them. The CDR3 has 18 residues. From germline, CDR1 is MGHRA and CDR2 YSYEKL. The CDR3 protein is CASSQGLIGAGQAYEQYF. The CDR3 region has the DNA TGCGCCAGCAGCCAAGGCCTTATAGGGGCAGGCCAGGCCTACGAGCAGTACTTC.

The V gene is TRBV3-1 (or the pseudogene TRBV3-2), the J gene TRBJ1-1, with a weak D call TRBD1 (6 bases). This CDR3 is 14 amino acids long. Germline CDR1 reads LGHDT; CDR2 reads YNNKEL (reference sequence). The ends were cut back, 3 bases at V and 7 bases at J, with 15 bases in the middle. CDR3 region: CASSHPGTSCEAFF. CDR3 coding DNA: TGTGCCAGCAGCCACCCCGGGACAAGCTGTGAAGCTTTCTTT.